The 6 T cell receptor beta chains in this list originate from one sample, sequenced in a study of cytomegalovirus exposure and HLA in healthy donors. With 60 Vbeta and 13 Jbeta primers, the PCR was carried out. Measured with immunoSEQ multiplex PCR; TCRdb has only the in-frame clones, and not every one. The table shows 100,000 to 150,000 clones, with approximately 78% occurring only once. Sample: PBMCs. These receptors were obtained from a man aged 30 to 45 in good health and CMV-seropositive.

The rearrangement uses TRBV29-1 and TRBJ2-2; 9 bases align to TRBD1. This CDR3 spans 13 amino acids. V shed 7 bases and J 5 bases; nucleotides not matched to a gene: 5. Germline V gives CDR1 SQVTM, CDR2 ANQGSEA. Written as DNA, the CDR3 is TGCAGCGCCGGGGACAGGGTGACCGGGGAGCTGTTTTTT. Protein product: CSAGDRVTGELFF.

The chain links TRBV28 to TRBJ2-7, with 8 bases that match TRBD1. The trim removed 11 bases at V and 2 bases at J, leaving 8 bases unmatched. The CDR3 runs to 13 residues. Germline lookup yields CDR1 MDHEN and CDR2 SYDVKM. CDR3 amino acids: CAVGTGATYEQYF. DNA of the CDR3: TGTGCCGTGGGGACAGGAGCTACCTACGAGCAGTACTTC. Full variable domain (outside the CDR3, taken from reference TRBV28 and TRBJ2-7): DVKVTQSSRYLVKRTGEKVFLECVQDMDHENMFWYRQDPGLGLRLIYFSYDVKMKEKGDIPEGYSVSREKKERFSLILESASTNQTSMYLCAVGTGATYEQYFGPGTRLTVT.

J is TRBJ2-1 and V is TRBV5-4; a weak D match, TRBD2 (6 bases). The ends were cut back, 2 bases at V and 0 bases at J, with 21 bases in the middle. This CDR3 comprises 19 residues. Germline CDR1 and CDR2: SGHNT and YYREEE (reference sequence). The CDR3 reads CASSLPPVRGLISYNEQFF. The CDR3 DNA reads as TGTGCCAGCAGCTTACCTCCTGTTCGGGGACTTATCTCCTACAATGAGCAGTTCTTC.

The chain recombines TRBV11-2 with TRBJ1-1; D is ambiguous. The CDR3 runs 14 residues. V gave up 5 bases and J gave up 4 bases, with 14 bases separating them. Germline CDR1 reads SGHAT; CDR2 reads FQNNGV. CDR3: CASSRNLGSTEAFF. The DNA for the CDR3 is TGTGCCAGCAGCCGGAACCTCGGGAGCACTGAAGCTTTCTTT.

This chain links TRBV4-3 with TRBJ1-1; no clear D gene. V gave up 1 base and J gave up 1 base, with 4 bases separating them. This CDR3 contains 13 residues. Germline CDR1 and CDR2: LGHNA and YSLEER. CDR3 coding DNA: TGCGCCAGCAGCCAAGTATGGAACACTGAAGCTTTCTTT. Its protein product is CASSQVWNTEAFF.

V is TRBV14 and J is TRBJ2-1; 7 bases match TRBD2. V trimming: 4 bases; J trimming: 4 bases; junction bases outside the gene matches: 10. CDR3 length: 16 residues. Germline values: CDR1 SGHDN, CDR2 FVKESK. The CDR3 protein is CASSRGAGRLYNEQFF. The CDR3 DNA sequence: TGTGCCAGCAGCCGAGGAGCCGGGAGGCTTTACAATGAGCAGTTCTTC.